Listed below are T cell receptor beta chains from one sample, sequenced in a study of OX40 agonist ivuxolimab in advanced cancers. Sequencing used immunoSEQ multiplex PCR; TCRdb keeps in-frame clones, though not all of them. The data hold tens of thousands of clones, with 75% to 85% observed a single time. Sequenced here: CD4+ or CD8+ T cells sorted from blood, sampled in a trial of the OX40 agonist ivuxolimab. Receptors were obtained from an adult with an advanced solid tumor such as melanoma, head and neck, liver or kidney cancer. Each CDR3 is given with its conserved first and last residue. A D gene is named only where the DNA matches it firmly. The size of a clone is reported for some rows only, either as once, few or many, or as a class for expanded clones.

j_call clone_size v_call d_call cdr3_aa cdr3_nt
TRBJ2-6 . TRBV19 . CATGSASSGANVLTF TGTGCCACCGGGTCCGCCTCTTCTGGGGCCAACGTCCTGACTTTC
TRBJ1-2 . TRBV29-1 . CSAGARGDVRGYTF TGCAGCGCCGGGGCACGGGGGGATGTACGAGGCTACACCTTC
TRBJ2-1 once TRBV5-8 . CASRPSGEEVGEQFF TGTGCCAGCCGCCCATCGGGAGAGGAGGTGGGTGAGCAGTTCTTC
TRBJ2-5 . TRBV7-8 . CASSLYGNTEETQYF TGTGCCAGCAGCTTATATGGGAATACCGAGGAGACCCAGTACTTC
TRBJ2-1 . TRBV7-7 TRBD2 CASSLYTSGGLDEQFF TGTGCTAGCAGCTTGTACACTAGCGGGGGGCTCGATGAGCAGTTCTTC
TRBJ2-5 . TRBV10-3 TRBD2 CAISGSAGGETQYF TGTGCCATCAGTGGCAGCGCGGGGGGGGAGACCCAGTACTTC
TRBJ2-1 . TRBV5-1 TRBD2 CASSFGTSGGINEQFF TGCGCCAGCAGCTTCGGGACTAGCGGAGGTATCAATGAGCAGTTCTTC
TRBJ2-7 . TRBV7-9 TRBD1 CASNPTRGTGLNEQYF TGTGCCAGCAACCCCACTCGCGGGACAGGGCTTAACGAGCAGTACTTC
TRBJ1-1 . TRBV5-6 . CASSLGPSIGTEAFF TGTGCCAGCAGCTTGGGCCCGTCTATTGGCACTGAAGCTTTCTTT
TRBJ1-3 . TRBV9 . CASSDNPSGNTIYF TGTGCCAGCAGCGACAACCCCTCTGGAAACACCATATATTTT
TRBJ2-3 few TRBV28 . CASSPRDSTDTQYF TGTGCCAGCAGTCCCCGGGATAGCACAGATACGCAGTATTTT
TRBJ1-5 . TRBV7-9 . CASGDQPQHF TGTGCCAGCGGTGACCAGCCCCAGCATTTT
TRBJ2-7 once TRBV11-2 . CASSLEETYEQYF TGTGCCAGCAGCTTAGAAGAGACCTACGAGCAGTACTTC